This T cell receptor (beta chain) was found in a study of T cells in Graves' hyperthyroidism and ophthalmopathy. The wider study: At initial diagnosis, before any treatment had begun, peripheral blood was obtained.

V shed 5 bases and J 8 bases; nucleotides not matched to a gene: 4. Germline-derived CDR1 and CDR2 are LNHDA and SQIVND (reference sequence). The CDR3 spans 13 residues. Patients aged 18 to 65 had newly diagnosed hyperthyroidism lasting under 2 months. Blood was obtained at the first hyperthyroidism diagnosis, which preceded any ophthalmopathy symptoms. Template material for amplifying TCR beta CDR3 regions consisted of RNA transcripts. The primer set for the first-round RT-PCR of the TCR CDR3 was HTBI. TCRdb ran MiXCR on the multiplex PCR reads and lists one entry per CDR3 protein. This table holds a few hundred thousand distinct CDR3 sequences, approximately 15% found once.

Sample: blood. The gene calls are TRBV19 and TRBJ2-2, with TRBD1 matching 8 bases. The source is a woman aged 25 to 39 with Graves' hyperthyroidism that later progressed to Graves' ophthalmopathy. DNA of the CDR3: TGTGCCAGTAGTCGTACAGGGGGAGGGGAGCTGTTTTTT. Translating it yields CASSRTGGGELFF.